Given below is one TCR beta chain in context. Two negative PCRs, clearance, or symptom resolution were required of recovered Cohort 3 donors. This entry belongs to a study of blood T cell repertoires in COVID-19. Turning to the study itself: PBMCs, B-cell-depleted T cells, or T cells were the source of the cDNA or gDNA that made up the material.

Between the trimmed V and J ends, which lost 11 bases and 5 bases, there was a span of 13 bases. CDR1 and CDR2 (germline): SNHLY, FYNNEI. The CDR3 extends over 12 amino acids. Per the original data handling: Amplification with reference gene primers provided the estimates of nucleated cell counts. Data came from immunoSEQ multiplex PCR; TCRdb stores just in-frame clones and leaves some out. V, J and clone size reflect that table, while D and trimming were determined from the DNA. The table has fewer than 450,000 clones, approximately 90% seen once; the top ten hold about 1.2%. Sequenced: PBMCs or T cells enriched from blood (not recorded which). The sequence came from a woman younger than 35 who had recovered from COVID-19. This chain joins TRBV2 and TRBJ2-1; D remains unclear. The CDR3 sequence is CASSTDDNEQFF. CDR3 coding DNA: TGTGCCTCCTCTACTGATGACAATGAGCAGTTCTTC.